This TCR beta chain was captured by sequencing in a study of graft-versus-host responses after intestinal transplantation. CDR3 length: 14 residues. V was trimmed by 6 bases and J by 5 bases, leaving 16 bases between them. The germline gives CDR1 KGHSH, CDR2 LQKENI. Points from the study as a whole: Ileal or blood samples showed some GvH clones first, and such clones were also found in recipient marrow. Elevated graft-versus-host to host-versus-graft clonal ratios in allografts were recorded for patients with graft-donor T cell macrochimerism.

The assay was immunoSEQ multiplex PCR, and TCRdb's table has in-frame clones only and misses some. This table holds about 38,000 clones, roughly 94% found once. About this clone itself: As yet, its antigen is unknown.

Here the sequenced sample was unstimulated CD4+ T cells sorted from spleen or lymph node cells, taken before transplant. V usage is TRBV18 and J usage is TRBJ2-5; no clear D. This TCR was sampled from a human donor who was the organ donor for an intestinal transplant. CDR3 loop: CASSPVKPHETQYF. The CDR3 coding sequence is TGTGCCAGCTCGCCCGTCAAGCCGCACGAGACCCAGTACTTC.